These T cell receptor beta chains were read from a single sample in a study of identical twins. MiXCR was run by TCRdb on the 5' RACE reads, yielding one entry per CDR3 protein. This repertoire shows 500,000 to 550,000 distinct CDR3 sequences, approximately 20% found once; its top ten account for approximately 0.5%. These data also formed part of another study, on yellow fever vaccine responses in identical twins.

The sequencing sample was made of CD4+ T cells sorted from blood. These receptors were obtained from a woman aged 18-35 years in good health. CDR3s include the opening cysteine and the closing phenylalanine or tryptophan. Each record gives: clone size, D gene, V gene, J gene, CDR3 protein, CDR3 DNA. D genes are given only for firm matches. Rows may omit the clone size; those that give it use once, few, many or a size class.

>-|-|TRBV15|TRBJ2-1
CATSRLLLVDSYNEQFF
TGTGCCACCAGCCGTCTCCTACTAGTGGACTCCTACAATGAGCAGTTCTTC
>-|TRBD2|TRBV12-3/TRBV12-4|TRBJ2-3
CASSFGRGVDTQYF
TGTGCCAGCAGTTTTGGACGGGGGGTAGATACGCAGTATTTT
>-|TRBD2|TRBV19|TRBJ2-1
CASSTWTSGSYNEQFF
TGTGCCAGTAGTACTTGGACTAGCGGGAGTTACAATGAGCAGTTCTTC
>few|TRBD2|TRBV5-1|TRBJ2-7
CASTRAGALDEQYF
TGCGCCAGCACCAGAGCGGGAGCTTTAGACGAGCAGTACTTC
>few|-|TRBV3-1|TRBJ2-1
CASSQGTYGHEQFF
TGTGCCAGCAGCCAAGGGACTTACGGGCATGAGCAGTTCTTC
>-|-|TRBV2|TRBJ2-3
CASSPQGTGTDTQYF
TGTGCCAGCAGTCCTCAGGGAACCGGCACAGATACGCAGTATTTT
>few|-|TRBV14|TRBJ2-6
CASSQDRAGANVLTF
TGTGCCAGCAGCCAAGACAGGGCTGGGGCCAACGTCCTGACTTTC
>-|-|TRBV24-1|TRBJ2-1
CATSPEHDNEQFF
TGTGCCACCAGCCCAGAGCACGACAATGAGCAGTTCTTC
>many|-|TRBV4-1|TRBJ1-4
CASSQERDLNEKLFF
TGCGCCAGCAGCCAAGAAAGGGACCTTAATGAAAAACTGTTTTTT
>many|-|TRBV25-1|TRBJ2-7
CASSELGWEQYF
TGTGCCAGCAGTGAATTGGGCTGGGAGCAGTACTTC
>-|TRBD2|TRBV12-3/TRBV12-4|TRBJ2-3
CASSLLAGYTDTQYF
TGTGCCAGCAGCCTACTAGCGGGGTACACAGATACGCAGTATTTT
>-|-|TRBV5-8|TRBJ1-2
CASSLTTNYGYTF
TGTGCCAGCAGCCTTACAACTAACTATGGCTACACCTTC
>-|-|TRBV28|TRBJ2-2
CASRGGTGNTGELFF
TGTGCCAGCCGGGGGGGGACAGGGAACACCGGGGAGCTGTTTTTT
>-|TRBD1|TRBV28|TRBJ2-5
CASSLDRGKTQYF
TGTGCCAGCAGTCTGGACAGGGGGAAGACCCAGTACTTC
>few|-|TRBV5-1|TRBJ1-1
CASSFNGNTEAFF
TGCGCCAGCAGCTTCAACGGGAACACTGAAGCTTTCTTT
>-|-|TRBV6-2/TRBV6-3|TRBJ1-1
CASKRTENTEAFF
TGTGCCAGCAAAAGGACGGAGAACACTGAAGCTTTCTTT
>-|-|TRBV7-9|TRBJ2-2
CASSPAGTGELFF
TGTGCCAGCAGCCCCGCAGGGACCGGGGAGCTGTTTTTT
>-|TRBD1|TRBV5-1|TRBJ2-6
CASRATGVFPGANVLTF
TGCGCCAGCAGGGCGACAGGGGTATTTCCTGGGGCCAACGTCCTGACTTTC
>-|TRBD1|TRBV12-3/TRBV12-4|TRBJ2-2
CASSRQGPLNTGELFF
TGTGCCAGCAGTCGACAGGGCCCTCTGAACACCGGGGAGCTGTTTTTT
>few|-|TRBV6-2/TRBV6-3|TRBJ1-6
CASRPKRRLNSPLHF
TGTGCCAGCAGACCCAAGCGGAGGTTAAATTCACCCCTCCACTTT
>-|TRBD1|TRBV14|TRBJ2-2
CASSYQRGPGELFF
TGTGCCAGCAGCTATCAAAGGGGGCCCGGGGAGCTGTTTTTT
>few|TRBD2|TRBV11-2|TRBJ2-2
CASNAGGVTGELFF
TGTGCCAGCAACGCGGGAGGCGTCACCGGGGAGCTGTTTTTT
>-|-|TRBV4-2|TRBJ1-6
CASSQGGSPLHF
TGTGCCAGCAGCCAAGGGGGGTCACCCCTCCACTTT
>-|-|TRBV20-1|TRBJ1-3
CSARDWIPASSGNTIYF
TGCAGTGCTAGAGATTGGATCCCTGCCAGCTCTGGAAACACCATATATTTT
>-|TRBD1|TRBV12-3/TRBV12-4|TRBJ1-1
CASSQPQGASEAFF
TGTGCCAGCAGCCAACCACAGGGGGCAAGTGAAGCTTTCTTT
>-|-|TRBV11-2|TRBJ2-1
CASSRNPGMNEQFF
TGTGCCAGCAGCCGGAACCCAGGGATGAATGAGCAGTTCTTC
>few|-|TRBV29-1|TRBJ2-2
CSVVLVGELFF
TGCAGCGTTGTACTAGTTGGGGAGCTGTTTTTT
>-|-|TRBV12-3/TRBV12-4|TRBJ1-1
CASSVRTDREAFF
TGTGCCAGCAGTGTCCGGACGGACCGTGAAGCTTTCTTT
>-|TRBD2|TRBV6-1|TRBJ2-1
CASSPWTSGGASYNEQFF
TGTGCCAGCAGTCCATGGACTAGCGGGGGGGCCTCCTACAATGAGCAGTTCTTC
>many|TRBD2|TRBV20-1|TRBJ2-3
CSAGGLAGGRTDTQYF
TGCAGTGCTGGCGGGTTAGCGGGAGGACGCACAGATACGCAGTATTTT
>few|TRBD2|TRBV29-1|TRBJ2-3
CSVEVLGGRAGDTQYF
TGCAGCGTTGAGGTCCTTGGCGGGAGGGCCGGGGATACGCAGTATTTT
>many|TRBD1|TRBV7-8|TRBJ2-1
CASSLGDRVYNEQFF
TGTGCCAGCAGCTTAGGTGACAGGGTTTACAATGAGCAGTTCTTC
>few|-|TRBV5-1|TRBJ2-2
CASSSEFTGELFF
TGCGCCAGCAGCTCAGAGTTCACCGGGGAGCTGTTTTTT
>few|TRBD2|TRBV9|TRBJ2-7
CASSSAPTSGKYEQYF
TGTGCCAGCAGCTCGGCCCCGACTAGCGGGAAGTACGAGCAGTACTTC
>-|-|TRBV3-1|TRBJ2-6
CASSHQSSGANVLTF
TGTGCCAGCAGCCACCAGAGCTCTGGGGCCAACGTCCTGACTTTC
>-|TRBD2|TRBV28|TRBJ2-1
CASSQPAGEQFF
TGTGCCAGCAGCCAACCAGCGGGGGAGCAGTTCTTC
>-|TRBD1|TRBV7-9|TRBJ2-1
CASSLVGQGSPNEQFF
TGTGCCAGCAGCTTAGTGGGACAGGGGAGTCCCAATGAGCAGTTCTTC
>-|-|TRBV7-2|TRBJ2-2
CASSRGLYDGELFF
TGTGCCAGCAGTCGGGGGCTATACGACGGGGAGCTGTTTTTT
>-|TRBD1|TRBV6-1|TRBJ1-2
CASSGTQGENGYTF
TGTGCCAGCAGTGGGACACAGGGGGAAAATGGCTACACCTTC
>few|-|TRBV29-1|TRBJ1-1
CSVDHTEAFF
TGCAGCGTTGATCACACTGAAGCTTTCTTT
>few|-|TRBV15|TRBJ2-5
CATSWGPREQETQYF
TGTGCCACCAGCTGGGGCCCCAGGGAACAAGAGACCCAGTACTTC
>-|-|TRBV2|TRBJ1-1
CASILEGLSTEAFF
TGTGCCAGCATCCTGGAGGGCTTGAGTACTGAAGCTTTCTTT
>-|-|TRBV3-1|TRBJ1-5
CASSQDVGNQPQHF
TGTGCCAGCAGCCAAGACGTGGGCAATCAGCCCCAGCATTTT
>-|-|TRBV24-1|TRBJ2-2
CATSDSPGGATNTGELFF
TGTGCCACCAGTGATTCCCCCGGGGGAGCTACGAACACCGGGGAGCTGTTTTTT
>-|TRBD1|TRBV10-3|TRBJ2-3
CAIRPDRTSTDTQYF
TGTGCCATCCGCCCGGACAGGACTAGCACAGATACGCAGTATTTT
>-|-|TRBV12-3/TRBV12-4|TRBJ1-3
CASSGGNSGNTIYF
TGTGCCAGCAGCGGGGGGAACTCTGGAAACACCATATATTTT
>-|-|TRBV12-3/TRBV12-4|TRBJ2-6
CASSGDRSSGANVLTF
TGTGCCAGCTCCGGCGATCGTAGCTCTGGGGCCAACGTCCTGACTTTC
>few|TRBD1|TRBV6-5|TRBJ2-1
CASSSGTGGWAEQFF
TGTGCCAGCAGTTCCGGGACAGGGGGCTGGGCTGAGCAGTTCTTC
>-|-|TRBV10-3|TRBJ2-1
CAISDSDGNNEQFF
TGTGCCATCAGTGATTCTGACGGGAACAATGAGCAGTTCTTC
>-|-|TRBV3-1|TRBJ2-7
CASSQGSSSYEQYF
TGTGCCAGCAGCCAAGGGTCCAGCTCCTACGAGCAGTACTTC
>few|TRBD2|TRBV7-2|TRBJ2-5
CASSLIIQRGQETQYF
TGTGCCAGCAGCTTAATCATCCAGCGGGGACAAGAGACCCAGTACTTC
>-|-|TRBV12-3/TRBV12-4|TRBJ2-3
CASSRRETSDAQYF
TGTGCCAGCAGTCGACGCGAGACCTCCGATGCGCAGTATTTT
>-|-|TRBV27|TRBJ2-6
CASSSHGAGANVLTF
TGTGCCAGCAGTTCCCACGGGGCTGGGGCCAACGTCCTGACTTTC
>many|TRBD1|TRBV7-2|TRBJ1-2
CASRRTGEHYGYTF
TGTGCCAGCAGGCGGACAGGGGAGCACTATGGCTACACCTTC